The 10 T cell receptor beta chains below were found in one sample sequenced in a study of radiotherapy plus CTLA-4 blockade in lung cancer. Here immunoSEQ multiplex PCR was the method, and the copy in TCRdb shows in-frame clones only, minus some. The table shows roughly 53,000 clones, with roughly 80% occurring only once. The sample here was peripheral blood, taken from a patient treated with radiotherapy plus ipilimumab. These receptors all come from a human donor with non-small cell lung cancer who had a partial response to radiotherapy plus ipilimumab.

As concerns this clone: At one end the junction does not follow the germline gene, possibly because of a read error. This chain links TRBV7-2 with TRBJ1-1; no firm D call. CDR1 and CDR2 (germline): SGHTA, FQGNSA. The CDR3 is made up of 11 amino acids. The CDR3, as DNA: TGTGCCAGCAGCTTAGGTTTAGTCGCCTTTTTT. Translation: CASSLGLVAFF.

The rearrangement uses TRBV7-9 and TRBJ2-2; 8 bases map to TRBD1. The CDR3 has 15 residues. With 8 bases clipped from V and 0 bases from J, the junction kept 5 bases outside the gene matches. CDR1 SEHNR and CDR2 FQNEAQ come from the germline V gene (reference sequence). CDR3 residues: CASPGQGTNTGELFF. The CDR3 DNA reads TGTGCCAGCCCCGGACAGGGTACGAACACCGGGGAGCTGTTTTTT.

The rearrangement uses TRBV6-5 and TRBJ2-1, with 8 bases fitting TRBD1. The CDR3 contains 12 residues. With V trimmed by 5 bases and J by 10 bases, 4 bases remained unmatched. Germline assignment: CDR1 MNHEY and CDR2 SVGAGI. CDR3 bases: TGTGCCAGCAGTCACAGGGGGAGCGAGCAGTTCTTC. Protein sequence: CASSHRGSEQFF.

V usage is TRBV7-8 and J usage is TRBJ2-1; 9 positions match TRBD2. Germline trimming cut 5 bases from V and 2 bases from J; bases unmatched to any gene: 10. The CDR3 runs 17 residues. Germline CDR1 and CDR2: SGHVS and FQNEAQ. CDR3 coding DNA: TGTGCCAGCAGCCTGAAGGGCGGGGGGGTTACCTACAATGAGCAGTTCTTC. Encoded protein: CASSLKGGGVTYNEQFF. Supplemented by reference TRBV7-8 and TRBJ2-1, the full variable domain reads GAGVSQSPRYKVAKRGQDVALRCDPISGHVSLFWYQQALGQGPEFLTYFQNEAQLDKSGLPSDRFFAERPEGSVSTLKIQRTQQEDSAVYLCASSLKGGGVTYNEQFFGPGTRLTVL.

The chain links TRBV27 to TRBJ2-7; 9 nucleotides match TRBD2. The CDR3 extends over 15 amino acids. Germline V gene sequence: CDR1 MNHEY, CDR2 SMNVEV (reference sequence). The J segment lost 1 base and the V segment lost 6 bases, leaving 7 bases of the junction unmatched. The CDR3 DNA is TGTGCCAGCAGCCACGTTAGCGGGGGTTCCTACGAGCAGTACTTC. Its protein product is CASSHVSGGSYEQYF.

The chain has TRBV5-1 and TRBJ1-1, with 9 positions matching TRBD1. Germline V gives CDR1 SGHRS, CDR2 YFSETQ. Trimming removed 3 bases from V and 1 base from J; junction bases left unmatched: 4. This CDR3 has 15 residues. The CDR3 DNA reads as TGCGCCAGCAGCTCGGCGACAGGGGGGAACACTGAAGCTTTCTTT. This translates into CASSSATGGNTEAFF.

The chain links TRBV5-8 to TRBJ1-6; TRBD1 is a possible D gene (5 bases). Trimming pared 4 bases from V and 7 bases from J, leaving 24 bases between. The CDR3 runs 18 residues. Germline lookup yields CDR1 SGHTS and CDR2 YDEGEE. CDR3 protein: CASSRSGHGRILNSPLHF. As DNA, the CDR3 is TGTGCCAGCAGCCGATCAGGACATGGGCGCATATTAAATTCACCCCTCCACTTT. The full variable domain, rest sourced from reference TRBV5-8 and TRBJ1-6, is EAGVTQSPTHLIKTRGQQATLRCSPISGHTSVYWYQQALGLGLQFLLWYDEGEERNRGNFPPRFSGRQFPNYSSELNVNALELEDSALYLCASSRSGHGRILNSPLHFGNGTRLTVT.

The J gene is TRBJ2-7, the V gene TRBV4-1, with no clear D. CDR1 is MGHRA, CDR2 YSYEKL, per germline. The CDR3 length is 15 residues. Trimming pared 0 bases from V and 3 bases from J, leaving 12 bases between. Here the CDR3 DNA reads TGCGCCAGCAGCCAAGATCGGGTTGCCCTCTACGAGCAGTACTTC. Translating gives CASSQDRVALYEQYF.

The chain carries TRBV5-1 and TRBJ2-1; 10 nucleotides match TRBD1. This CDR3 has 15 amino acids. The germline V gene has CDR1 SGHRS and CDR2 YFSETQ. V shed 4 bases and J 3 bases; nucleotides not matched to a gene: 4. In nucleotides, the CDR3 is TGCGCCAGCAGCCCCGGGACAGGGGACTACAATGAGCAGTTCTTC. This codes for CASSPGTGDYNEQFF.

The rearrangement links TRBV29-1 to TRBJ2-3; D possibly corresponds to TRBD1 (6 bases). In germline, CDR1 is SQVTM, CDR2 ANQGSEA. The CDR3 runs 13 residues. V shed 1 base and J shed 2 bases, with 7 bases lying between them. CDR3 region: CSVEGQVTDTQYF. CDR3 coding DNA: TGCAGCGTTGAAGGACAGGTCACAGATACGCAGTATTTT.